This TCR beta chain stems from a study of T cell responses to AZD1222 COVID-19 vaccine. The germline V and J ends were trimmed by 3 bases and 1 base, with 10 bases remaining between them. Per germline, CDR1 SGHNT and CDR2 YYREEE (reference sequence). The CDR3 loop spans 14 amino acids. TCRdb keeps only in-frame clones here, not all; method: immunoSEQ multiplex PCR. The data contain about 59,000 clones, 65% to 90% of them seen just once; the ten biggest clones take up around 20%. Source: peripheral blood, taken on day 0 of AZD1222 vaccination. This sequence originates from an adult in good health. The chain recombines TRBV5-4 with TRBJ1-1, with a possible D match to TRBD1 (6 bases). The CDR3 loop reads CASSYRGGNTEAFF. CDR3 coding DNA: TGTGCCAGCAGCTACCGAGGGGGGAACACTGAAGCTTTCTTT.